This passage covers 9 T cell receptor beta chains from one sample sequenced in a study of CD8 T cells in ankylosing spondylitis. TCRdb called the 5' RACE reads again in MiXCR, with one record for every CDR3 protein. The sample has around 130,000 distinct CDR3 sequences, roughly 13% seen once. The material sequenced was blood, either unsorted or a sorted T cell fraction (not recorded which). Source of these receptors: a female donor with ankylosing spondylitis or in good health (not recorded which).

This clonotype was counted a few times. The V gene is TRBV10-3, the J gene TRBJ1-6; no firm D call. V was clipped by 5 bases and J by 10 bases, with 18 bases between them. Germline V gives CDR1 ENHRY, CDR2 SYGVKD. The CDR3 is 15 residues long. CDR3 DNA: TGTGCCATCAGTTCTAGCGAGGGTGTGGGCTCACCCCTCCACTTT. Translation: CAISSSEGVGSPLHF.

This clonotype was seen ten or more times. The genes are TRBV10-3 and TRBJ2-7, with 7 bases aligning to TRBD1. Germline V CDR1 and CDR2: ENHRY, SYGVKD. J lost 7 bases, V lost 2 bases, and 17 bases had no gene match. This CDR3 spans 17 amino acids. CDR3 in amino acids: CAISETRTGSPSKEQYF. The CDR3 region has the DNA TGTGCCATCAGTGAGACCCGGACAGGATCCCCATCTAAAGAGCAGTACTTC.

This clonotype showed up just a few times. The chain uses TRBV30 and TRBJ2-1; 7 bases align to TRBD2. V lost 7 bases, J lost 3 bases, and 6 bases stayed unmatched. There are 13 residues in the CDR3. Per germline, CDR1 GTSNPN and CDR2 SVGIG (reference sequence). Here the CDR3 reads CASGGRSYNEQFF. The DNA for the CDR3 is TGTGCCTCGGGGGGACGAAGCTACAATGAGCAGTTCTTC.

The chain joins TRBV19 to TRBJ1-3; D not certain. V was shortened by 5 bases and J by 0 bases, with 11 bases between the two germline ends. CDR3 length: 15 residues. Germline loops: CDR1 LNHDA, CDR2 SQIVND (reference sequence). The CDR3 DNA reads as TGTGCCAGTAGTCGCCGGAGGGACTCTGGAAACACCATATATTTT. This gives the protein CASSRRRDSGNTIYF.

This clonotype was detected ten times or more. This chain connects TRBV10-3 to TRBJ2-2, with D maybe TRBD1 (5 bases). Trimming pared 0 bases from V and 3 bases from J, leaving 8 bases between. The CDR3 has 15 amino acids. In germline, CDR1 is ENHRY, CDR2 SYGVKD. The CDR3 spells CAISESTGYTGELFF. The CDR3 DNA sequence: TGTGCCATCAGTGAGTCAACAGGTTACACCGGGGAGCTGTTTTTT.

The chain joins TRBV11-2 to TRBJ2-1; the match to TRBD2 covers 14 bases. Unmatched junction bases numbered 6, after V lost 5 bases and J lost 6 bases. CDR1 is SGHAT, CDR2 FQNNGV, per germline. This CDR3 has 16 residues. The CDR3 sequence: CASSRGTSGRSNEQFF. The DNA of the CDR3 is TGTGCCAGCAGCCGGGGGACTAGCGGGAGATCCAATGAGCAGTTCTTC.

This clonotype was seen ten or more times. This CDR3 is CASSFAGYNEQFF. The CDR3 coding sequence is TGTGCCAGCAGTTTCGCGGGTTACAATGAGCAGTTCTTC. The rearrangement links TRBV28 to TRBJ2-1; tentatively, D is TRBD2 (5 bases). Germline values: CDR1 MDHEN, CDR2 SYDVKM. CDR3 length: 13 residues. With 3 bases removed from V and 4 bases from J, the gap between germline ends came to 7 bases.

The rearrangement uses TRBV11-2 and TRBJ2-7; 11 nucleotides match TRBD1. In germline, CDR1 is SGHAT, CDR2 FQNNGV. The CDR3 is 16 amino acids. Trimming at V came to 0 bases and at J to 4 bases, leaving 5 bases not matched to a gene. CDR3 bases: TGTGCCAGCAGCTTAGACCCGGGACAGGGGGTGTACGAGCAGTACTTC. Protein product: CASSLDPGQGVYEQYF.

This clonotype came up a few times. The CDR3 DNA follows: TGTGCCAGCAGTGTCAGGGGCCTCGGGAACATTCAGTACTTC. Translating it yields CASSVRGLGNIQYF. The rearrangement links TRBV27 to TRBJ2-4; perhaps TRBD1 as D (6 bases). This CDR3 has 14 residues. Germline V gene sequence: CDR1 MNHEY, CDR2 SMNVEV (reference sequence). Trimming removed 5 bases from V and 7 bases from J, with 15 bases in between.